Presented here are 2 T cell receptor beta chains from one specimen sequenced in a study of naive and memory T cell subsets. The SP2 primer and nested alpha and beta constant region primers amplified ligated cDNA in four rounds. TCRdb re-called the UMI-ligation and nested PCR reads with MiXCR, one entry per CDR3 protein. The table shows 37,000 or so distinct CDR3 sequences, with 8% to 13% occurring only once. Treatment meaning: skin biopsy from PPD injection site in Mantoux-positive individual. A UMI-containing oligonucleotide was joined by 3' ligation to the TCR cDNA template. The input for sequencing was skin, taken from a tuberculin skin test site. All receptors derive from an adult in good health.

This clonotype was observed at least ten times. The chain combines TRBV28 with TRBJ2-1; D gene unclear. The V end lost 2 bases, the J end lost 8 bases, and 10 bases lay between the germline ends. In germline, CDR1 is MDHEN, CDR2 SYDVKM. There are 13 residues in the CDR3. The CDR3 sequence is CASSLRMRDEQFF. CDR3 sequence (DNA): TGTGCCAGCAGTTTAAGAATGCGAGATGAGCAGTTCTTC.

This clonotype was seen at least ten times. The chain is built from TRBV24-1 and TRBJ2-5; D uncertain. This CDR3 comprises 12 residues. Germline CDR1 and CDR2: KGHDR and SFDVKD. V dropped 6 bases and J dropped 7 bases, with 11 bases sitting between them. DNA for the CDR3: TGTGCCACCAGTCTTTCGAAGGGGACCCAGTACTTC. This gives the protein CATSLSKGTQYF.